This record concerns one T cell receptor beta chain sequence. Its antigen is as yet unknown. Patients with a history of autoimmune disease or on systemic immunosuppression were excluded. Drawing of blood for sampling happened at baseline, at cycle 4 day 1, and at cycle 7 day 1. Measured with immunoSEQ multiplex PCR; TCRdb has only the in-frame clones, and not every one. In the table there are about 27,000 clones, over 75% of which are singletons. The data derive from a study of OX40 agonist ivuxolimab in advanced cancers. Study-wide background: With ivuxolimab, an agonistic anti-OX40 (CD134) antibody, patients were treated.

Whole-study findings and limits: By week 6 at 0.1 to 3.0 mg/kg, blood CD4+ and CD8+ T cells had expanded clonally.

The V end lost 3 bases, the J end lost 2 bases, and 24 bases lay between the germline ends. The CDR3 is made up of 19 amino acids. The germline gives CDR1 MDHEN, CDR2 SYDVKM. The V and J genes are TRBV28 and TRBJ2-3; no reliable D call. This specimen was CD4+ or CD8+ T cells sorted from blood, taken in a trial of the OX40 agonist ivuxolimab. The source is an adult with an advanced solid tumor such as melanoma, head and neck, liver or kidney cancer. CDR3 residues: CASSFDPVDSPTDTDTQYF. The CDR3 nucleotides are TGTGCCAGCAGTTTTGACCCGGTCGACTCGCCAACCGACACAGATACGCAGTATTTT.